Presented here are 9 T cell receptor beta chains from one specimen sequenced in a study of blood T cell repertoires in COVID-19 (dated by TCRdb to the early 2020s). Library prep was done by the immunoSEQ multiplex PCR assay. The clones in this table, taken by TCRdb from immuneACCESS, are in-frame only. Not every clone is retained; where verified, under half of the shortfall comes from an unresolved V gene, and the cause of the rest is unknown. For this sample there are 110,000 to 150,000 clones; approximately 80% appear just once. The ten largest account for approximately 6% of the sample. The source material was PBMCs or T cells enriched from blood (not recorded which). These receptors all come from a woman aged 50 to 60 who had recovered from COVID-19.

The gene calls are TRBV28 and TRBJ2-5; TRBD2 is a possible D gene (6 bases). The CDR3 extends over 14 amino acids. Germline assignment: CDR1 MDHEN and CDR2 SYDVKM. V was pared by 2 bases and J by 1 base, with 8 bases between. CDR3 protein: CASSLIGGQETQYF. The CDR3 coding sequence is TGTGCCAGCAGTTTAATCGGGGGCCAAGAGACCCAGTACTTC.

V usage is TRBV25-1 and J usage is TRBJ2-1; D unresolved. V was clipped by 4 bases and J by 0 bases, with 7 bases between them. Germline CDR1 is MGHDK and CDR2 is SYGVNS. This CDR3 has 14 residues. In nucleotides, the CDR3 is TGTGCCAGCAGTGGTATATACTCCTACAATGAGCAGTTCTTC. Its translation is CASSGIYSYNEQFF.

The J gene is TRBJ2-2, the V gene TRBV5-4, with D tentatively TRBD2 (5 bases). This CDR3 has 16 amino acids. CDR1 and CDR2 (germline): SGHNT, YYREEE (reference sequence). V gave up 4 bases and J gave up 0 bases, with 13 bases separating them. The CDR3 spells CASSPEIGANTGELFF. For the CDR3, the DNA is TGTGCCAGCAGCCCTGAAATCGGGGCGAACACCGGGGAGCTGTTTTTT.

The V and J genes are TRBV2 and TRBJ1-1; TRBD1 matches at 9 bases. The CDR3 runs to 17 residues. The germline V gene encodes CDR1 SNHLY and CDR2 FYNNEI. J was trimmed by 1 base and V by 2 bases; bases with no gene match: 8. CDR3 residues: CASSEPLSTGGNTEAFF. The CDR3 nucleotides are TGTGCCAGCAGTGAACCCTTATCGACAGGGGGGAACACTGAAGCTTTCTTT.

The chain employs TRBV14 and TRBJ1-3; D is uncertain. Trimming shortened V by 9 bases and J by 0 bases, and 21 bases separated the two germline ends. The length of the CDR3 is 17 residues. In germline, CDR1 is SGHDN, CDR2 FVKESK. The CDR3, as DNA: TGTGCCAGAGACATGAGGGCCGTCAAATGCTCTGGAAACACCATATATTTT. Its translation: CARDMRAVKCSGNTIYF.

This clone occurred a few times. The V gene is TRBV24-1, the J gene TRBJ1-2; 11 bases align to TRBD1. The CDR3 loop spans 15 amino acids. In germline, CDR1 is KGHDR, CDR2 SFDVKD. V was clipped by 4 bases and J by 7 bases; unmatched bases: 7. The CDR3 spells CATSEPGQGAVGYTF. DNA for the CDR3: TGTGCCACCAGTGAACCCGGACAGGGGGCGGTTGGCTACACCTTC.

This chain uses TRBV5-1 with TRBJ1-1, with D maybe TRBD1 (5 bases). The CDR3 sequence is 14 residues long. Germline CDR1 and CDR2: SGHRS and YFSETQ. V was cut by 5 bases and J by 2 bases, with 13 bases left in between. The CDR3 DNA sequence: TGCGCCAGCAGTTTTGACGGGGGTAACACTGAAGCTTTCTTT. The encoded protein is CASSFDGGNTEAFF.

To note about this clone: At one end, the junction sequence differs from germline, possibly due to a read error. V usage is TRBV10-3 and J usage is TRBJ1-5, with 7 bases aligning to TRBD1. The CDR3 is 13 amino acids. The V gene's germline CDR1 is ENHRY and CDR2 SYGVKD. The CDR3 DNA follows: TGTGCCATCAGTGAGTCGAAGGCGGCAGGGGGAATTTTT. Its translation is CAISESKAAGGIF.

This rearrangement joins TRBV7-8 to TRBJ1-2; TRBD1 agrees at 7 bases. The CDR3 runs to 14 residues. V was clipped by 6 bases and J by 3 bases; unmatched bases: 7. Germline V gives CDR1 SGHVS, CDR2 FQNEAQ. The CDR3 DNA is TGTGCCAGCAGACCCCTCACAGGGGACTATGGCTACACCTTC. As protein: CASRPLTGDYGYTF.